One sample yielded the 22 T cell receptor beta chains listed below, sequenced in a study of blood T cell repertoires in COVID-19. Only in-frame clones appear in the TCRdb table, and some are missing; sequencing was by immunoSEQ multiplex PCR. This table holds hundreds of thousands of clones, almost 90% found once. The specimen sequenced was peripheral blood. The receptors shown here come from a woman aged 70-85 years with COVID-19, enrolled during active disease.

CDR3 DNA: TGTGCCAGCAGTGAACGGAATGACAGGTTCCAATTCGTCCTGACTTTC. Its protein is CASSERNDRFQFVLTF. This chain joins TRBV6-1 and TRBJ2-6; D is possibly TRBD1 (6 bases). The ends were cut back, 2 bases at V and 12 bases at J, with 20 bases in the middle. The CDR3 is made up of 16 amino acids. Germline assignment: CDR1 MNHNS and CDR2 SASEGT.

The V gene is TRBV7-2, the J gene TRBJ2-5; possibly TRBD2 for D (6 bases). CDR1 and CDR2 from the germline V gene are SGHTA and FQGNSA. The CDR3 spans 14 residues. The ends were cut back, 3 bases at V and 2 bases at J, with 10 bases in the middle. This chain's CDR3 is CASSFQAGQETQYF. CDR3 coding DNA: TGTGCCAGCAGCTTTCAGGCGGGGCAAGAGACCCAGTACTTC.

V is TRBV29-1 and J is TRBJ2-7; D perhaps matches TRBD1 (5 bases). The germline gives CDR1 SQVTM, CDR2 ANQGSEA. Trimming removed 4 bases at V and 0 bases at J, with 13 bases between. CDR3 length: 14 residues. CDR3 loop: CSVVNTGLSYEQYF. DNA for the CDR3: TGCAGCGTTGTAAATACAGGCCTCTCCTACGAGCAGTACTTC.

The CDR3 sequence is CASSTSGGAAYEQYF. The DNA of the CDR3 is TGTGCCAGCAGCACTTCAGGGGGCGCTGCCTACGAGCAGTACTTC. The chain links TRBV7-2 to TRBJ2-7; TRBD1 agrees at 8 bases. With V trimmed by 5 bases and J by 2 bases, 8 bases remained unmatched. Looked up from germline, CDR1 is SGHTA and CDR2 is FQGNSA. The CDR3 length is 15 residues.

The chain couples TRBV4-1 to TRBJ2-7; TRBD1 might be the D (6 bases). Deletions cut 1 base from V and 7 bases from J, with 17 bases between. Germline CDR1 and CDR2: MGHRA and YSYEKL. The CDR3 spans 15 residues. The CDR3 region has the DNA TGCGCCAGCAGCCAAGCGTCCTGGACAGCCGGAGAGCAGTACTTC. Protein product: CASSQASWTAGEQYF.

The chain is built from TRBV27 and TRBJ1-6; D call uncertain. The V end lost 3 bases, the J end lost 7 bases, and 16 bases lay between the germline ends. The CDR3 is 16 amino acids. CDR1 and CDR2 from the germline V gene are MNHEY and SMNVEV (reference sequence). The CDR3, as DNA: TGTGCCAGCAGTTTCGGACTCCTCGGGCCCAATTCACCCCTCCACTTT. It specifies CASSFGLLGPNSPLHF.

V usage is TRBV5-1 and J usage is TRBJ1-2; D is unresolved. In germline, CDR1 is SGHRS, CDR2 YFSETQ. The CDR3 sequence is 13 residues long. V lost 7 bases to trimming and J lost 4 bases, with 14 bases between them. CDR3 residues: CASAPRSGYGYTF. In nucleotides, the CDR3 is TGCGCCAGCGCCCCTAGGTCGGGCTATGGCTACACCTTC.

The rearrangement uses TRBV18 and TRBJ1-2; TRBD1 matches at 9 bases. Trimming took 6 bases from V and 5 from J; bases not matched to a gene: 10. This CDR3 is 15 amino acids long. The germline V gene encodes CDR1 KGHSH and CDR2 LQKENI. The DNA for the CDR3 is TGTGCCAGCTCCCCAAGTGGACAGGGGCATTATGGCTACACCTTC. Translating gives CASSPSGQGHYGYTF.

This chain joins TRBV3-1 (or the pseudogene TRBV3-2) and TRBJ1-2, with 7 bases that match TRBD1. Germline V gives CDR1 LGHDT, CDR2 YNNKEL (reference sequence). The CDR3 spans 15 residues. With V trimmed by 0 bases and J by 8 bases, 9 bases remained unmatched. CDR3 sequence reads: CASSQDLVTGRGYTF. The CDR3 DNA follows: TGTGCCAGCAGCCAAGATCTGGTGACAGGGAGGGGCTACACCTTC.

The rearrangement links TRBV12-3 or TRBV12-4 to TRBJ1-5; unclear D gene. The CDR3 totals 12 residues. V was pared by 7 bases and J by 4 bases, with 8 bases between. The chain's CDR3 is CASTPGNQPQHF. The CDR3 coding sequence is TGTGCCAGCACCCCGGGGAATCAGCCCCAGCATTTT.

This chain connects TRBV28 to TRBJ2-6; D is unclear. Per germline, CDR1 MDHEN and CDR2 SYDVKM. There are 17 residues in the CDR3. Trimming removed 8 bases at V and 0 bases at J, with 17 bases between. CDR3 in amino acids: CASARPGSSSGANVLTF. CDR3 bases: TGTGCCAGCGCTAGACCCGGGTCGAGCTCTGGGGCCAACGTCCTGACTTTC.

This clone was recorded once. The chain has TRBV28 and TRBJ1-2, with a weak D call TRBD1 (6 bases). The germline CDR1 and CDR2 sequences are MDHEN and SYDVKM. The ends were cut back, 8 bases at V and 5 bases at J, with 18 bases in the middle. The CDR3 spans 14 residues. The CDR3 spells CASRRDILPYGYTF. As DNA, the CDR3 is TGTGCCAGCCGACGGGACATTCTTCCTTATGGCTACACCTTC.

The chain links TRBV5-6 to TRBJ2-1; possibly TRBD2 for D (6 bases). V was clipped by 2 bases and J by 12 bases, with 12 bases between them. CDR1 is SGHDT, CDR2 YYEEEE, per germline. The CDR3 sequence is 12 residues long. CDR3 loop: CASSLLAGGQFF. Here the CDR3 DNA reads TGTGCCAGCAGCTTACTAGCTGGGGGGCAGTTCTTC.

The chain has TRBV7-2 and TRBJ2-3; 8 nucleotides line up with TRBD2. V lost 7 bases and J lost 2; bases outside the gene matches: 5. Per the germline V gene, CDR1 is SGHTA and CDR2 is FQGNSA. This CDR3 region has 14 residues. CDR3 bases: TGTGCCAGCACCCCGGGGGGGATCACAGATACGCAGTATTTT. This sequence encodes CASTPGGITDTQYF.

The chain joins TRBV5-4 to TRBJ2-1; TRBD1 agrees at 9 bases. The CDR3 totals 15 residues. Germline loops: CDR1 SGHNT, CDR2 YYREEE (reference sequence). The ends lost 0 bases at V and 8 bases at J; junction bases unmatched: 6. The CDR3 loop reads CASSLGLTGGYEQFF. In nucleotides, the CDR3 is TGTGCCAGCAGCTTGGGACTGACAGGGGGGTATGAGCAGTTCTTC.

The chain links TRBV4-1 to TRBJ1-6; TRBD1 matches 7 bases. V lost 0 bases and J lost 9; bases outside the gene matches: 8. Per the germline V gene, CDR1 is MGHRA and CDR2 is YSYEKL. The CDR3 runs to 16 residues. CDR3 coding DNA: TGCGCCAGCAGCCAAGATAAGGGGGCGCTGAGTTCACCCCTCCACTTT. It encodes CASSQDKGALSSPLHF.

The chain's CDR3 is CATQPAGAEQFF. The CDR3 region has the DNA TGTGCCACCCAACCGGCGGGGGCCGAGCAGTTCTTC. The gene calls are TRBV19 and TRBJ2-1, with D maybe TRBD2 (7 bases). The germline V gene has CDR1 LNHDA and CDR2 SQIVND (reference sequence). The CDR3 has 12 amino acids. Trimming took off 10 bases at V and 10 bases at J, with 17 bases between the two ends.

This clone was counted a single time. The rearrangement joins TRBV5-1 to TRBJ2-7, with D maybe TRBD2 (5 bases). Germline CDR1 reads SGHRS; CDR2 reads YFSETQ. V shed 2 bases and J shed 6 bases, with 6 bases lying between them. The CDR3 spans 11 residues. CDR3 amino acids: CASSFAGEQYF. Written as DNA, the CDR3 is TGCGCCAGCAGCTTTGCGGGCGAGCAGTACTTC.

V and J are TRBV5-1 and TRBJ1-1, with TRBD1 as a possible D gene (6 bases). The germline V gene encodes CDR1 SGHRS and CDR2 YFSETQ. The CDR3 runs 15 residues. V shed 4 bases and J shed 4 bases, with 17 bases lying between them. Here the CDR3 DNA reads TGCGCCAGCAGCCCTTTTTTGACAGGTTCCACTGAAGCTTTCTTT. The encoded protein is CASSPFLTGSTEAFF.

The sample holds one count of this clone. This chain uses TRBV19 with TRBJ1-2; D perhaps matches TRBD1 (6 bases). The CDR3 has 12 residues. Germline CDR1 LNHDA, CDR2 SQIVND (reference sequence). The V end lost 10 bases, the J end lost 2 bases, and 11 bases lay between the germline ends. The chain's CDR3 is CATQGYNYGYTF. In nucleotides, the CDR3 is TGTGCCACACAGGGATACAACTATGGCTACACCTTC.

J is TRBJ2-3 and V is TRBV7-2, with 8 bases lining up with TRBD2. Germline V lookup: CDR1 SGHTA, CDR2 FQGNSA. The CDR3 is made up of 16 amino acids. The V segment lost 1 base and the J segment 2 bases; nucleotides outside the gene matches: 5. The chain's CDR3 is CASSLDVAGLTDTQYF. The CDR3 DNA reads TGTGCCAGCAGCTTAGACGTAGCGGGGCTCACAGATACGCAGTATTTT.

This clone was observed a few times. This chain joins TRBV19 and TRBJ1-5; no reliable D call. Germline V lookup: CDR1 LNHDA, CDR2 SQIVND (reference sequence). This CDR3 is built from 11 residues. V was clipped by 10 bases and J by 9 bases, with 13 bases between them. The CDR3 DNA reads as TGTGCCACCCGCGGTGTGCGGCCCCAGCATTTT. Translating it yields CATRGVRPQHF.